This T cell receptor beta chain stems from a study of shared clonotypes between healthy human individuals. Comments on this clone: Antigen specificity is unknown.

Sequencing was at deep level. Here immunoSEQ multiplex PCR was the method, and the copy in TCRdb shows in-frame clones only, minus some. This sample has some 2,500,000 clones, with around 92% found just once. V lost 5 bases, J lost 0 bases, and 6 bases stayed unmatched. CDR3 length: 16 residues. Germline CDR1 MNHEY, CDR2 SMNVEV (reference sequence). Findings of the study overall: How much donors shared clonotypes was expected to be affected by sequencing depth. Only blood samples were collected, and tissue repertoires likely differ. Clonotypes which were not shared had lower generation probabilities than clonotypes that all four donors shared.

The sequence was collected from a man aged 18-30 years in good health. Some clones in this sample may be carry-over from other donors' samples. The chain uses TRBV27 and TRBJ1-2, with TRBD1 identical over 10 bases. Sequencing was done on a sample of naive CD4+ T cells from PBMCs. Documented subset: CD45RA+ positively selected. CDR3: CASSVRDRGTNYGYTF. The CDR3 DNA reads TGTGCCAGCAGTGTCCGGGACAGGGGTACTAACTATGGCTACACCTTC.